The clone carrying this T cell receptor beta chain has at least ten counts. No antigen is known for it. Trimming cost V 6 bases and J 1 base; bases outside gene matches: 5. The CDR3 loop spans 15 amino acids. Germline V gene data show CDR1 as SNHLY and CDR2 as FYNNEI. Axillary draining lymph nodes of breast cancer patients supplied the node samples. The entry originates in a study of breast tumors, draining lymph nodes, adjacent tissues. MiXCR, applied by TCRdb to the multiplex PCR reads, yields one record per CDR3 protein. Found here are 200,000 or so distinct CDR3 sequences, roughly 31% of them singletons; the top ten hold 4.3%. Findings and caveats of the study: Findings are consistent with lymph node origin and intratumoral expansion of most tumor T cells. Tumor T cell lymph node origin was a supported hypothesis, not proven.

This TCR was recovered from a female donor with breast cancer. Some clones in this sample may be carry-over from other donors' samples. Sample: axillary lymph node tissue. The J gene is TRBJ2-5, the V gene TRBV2; TRBD1 aligns across 10 bases. Here the CDR3 DNA reads TGTGCCAGCAGCGACAGGGGGCGACTCCAAGAGACCCAGTACTTC. Residues: CASSDRGRLQETQYF.